These 8 T cell receptor beta chains share one sample of origin, sequenced in a study of cytomegalovirus exposure and HLA in healthy donors. The PCR made use of 60 Vbeta and 13 Jbeta primers. Generated by immunoSEQ multiplex PCR, the TCRdb table keeps only in-frame clones and is missing some. The sample yields 150,000 to 200,000 clones, around 79% seen once. Specimen: PBMCs. The receptors were sampled from a middle-aged man in good health and CMV-seropositive.

This chain links TRBV19 with TRBJ1-1, with D possibly TRBD1 on 5 matching bases. Germline V gene lookup returns CDR1 LNHDA and CDR2 SQIVND (reference sequence). The germline V and J ends were trimmed by 1 base and 13 bases, with 13 bases remaining between them. This CDR3 is built from 12 residues. This chain's CDR3 is CASSIVKGPHFF. The CDR3 nucleotides are TGTGCCAGTAGTATAGTGAAGGGGCCGCATTTCTTT.

The genes are TRBV6-5 and TRBJ1-1; possible D gene TRBD1, 6 bases. This CDR3 comprises 15 residues. Trimming shortened V by 2 bases and J by 0 bases, and 10 bases separated the two germline ends. The V gene's germline CDR1 is MNHEY and CDR2 SVGAGI. DNA for the CDR3: TGTGCCAGCAGTTACAGGGGGACCATGAACACTGAAGCTTTCTTT. As protein: CASSYRGTMNTEAFF.

V and J are TRBV2 and TRBJ1-1; possibly TRBD1 for D (5 bases). V was cut by 3 bases and J by 10 bases, with 15 bases left in between. The CDR3 spans 13 residues. CDR1 is SNHLY, CDR2 FYNNEI, per germline. The CDR3 loop is CASSDRVNRGAFF. CDR3 in DNA: TGTGCCAGCAGTGACAGGGTTAATAGGGGAGCTTTCTTT.

The chain carries TRBV7-9 and TRBJ1-2; D unclear. Trimming left V 1 base short and J 0 bases short, with 6 bases between. CDR1 is SEHNR, CDR2 FQNEAQ, per germline (reference sequence). This CDR3 is built from 14 residues. The CDR3: CASSLVETNYGYTF. The CDR3 region has the DNA TGTGCCAGCAGCTTAGTAGAGACTAACTATGGCTACACCTTC.

This chain joins TRBV5-1 and TRBJ2-3; 13 positions match TRBD2. With V trimmed by 0 bases and J by 6 bases, 4 bases remained unmatched. The CDR3 consists of 16 residues. Germline V gene data show CDR1 as SGHRS and CDR2 as YFSETQ. The DNA for the CDR3 is TGCGCCAGCAGCTTGGAACTAGCGGGGGGGGCCGATACGCAGTATTTT. As protein: CASSLELAGGADTQYF.

This chain joins TRBV5-6 and TRBJ1-5; D remains ambiguous. Germline CDR1 and CDR2: SGHDT and YYEEEE. The length of the CDR3 is 16 residues. V dropped 1 base and J dropped 0 bases, with 11 bases sitting between them. This chain's CDR3 is CASSLMADYSNQPQHF. The DNA of the CDR3 is TGTGCCAGCAGCTTGATGGCAGATTATAGCAATCAGCCCCAGCATTTT.

J is TRBJ2-2 and V is TRBV7-3, with a tentative D call TRBD1 (5 bases). Germline V lookup: CDR1 SGHTA, CDR2 FQGTGA. Trimming removed 5 bases from V and 6 bases from J, with 13 bases in between. This CDR3 comprises 14 residues. The CDR3 here is CASSALTGSGELFF. Here the CDR3 DNA reads TGTGCCAGCAGCGCACTTACAGGATCCGGGGAGCTGTTTTTT.

The rearrangement uses TRBV6-5 and TRBJ2-7; 8 positions match TRBD2. The junction had 6 bases not matched to a gene; V was cut back by 5 bases and J by 6 bases. The CDR3 runs 13 residues. Looked up from germline, CDR1 is MNHEY and CDR2 is SVGAGI. Written as DNA, the CDR3 is TGTGCCAGCAGTCAGGGCACTAGCGGCGAGCAGTACGTC. Encoded protein: CASSQGTSGEQYV.